This record concerns one T cell receptor beta chain sequence. These data come from a study of blood T cell repertoires in COVID-19. Study-level background: PBMCs, B-cell-depleted T cells, or T cells provided the cDNA or gDNA that made up the material.

Unmatched junction bases numbered 10, after V lost 4 bases and J lost 4 bases. CDR3 length equals 15 residues. Germline V gene data show CDR1 as SGHNT and CDR2 as YYREEE (reference sequence). As originally analysed: Nucleated cell counts were estimated from reference gene primer amplification. Using immunoSEQ multiplex PCR, the repertoire was profiled, and TCRdb retains in-frame clones only, with some absent. D and trimming were read from the DNA, whereas the V and J calls and clone size are those reported in that table. The sample lists 300,000 to 450,000 clones; over 75% were seen once. This chain uses TRBV5-4 with TRBJ2-7; 8 bases match TRBD2. The TCR originated in a woman aged 60-75 years with COVID-19, enrolled during active disease. The sequencing sample was made of peripheral blood. CDR3 sequence: CASSPTGGVGYEQYF. The CDR3 DNA reads TGTGCCAGCAGCCCAACCGGGGGGGTAGGGTACGAGCAGTACTTC.